The 30 T cell receptor beta chains given below trace back to one sample, sequenced in a study of CXCR3-negative and CXCR3-positive naive CD8 T cells. The TRB libraries of cDNA were built by UMI-labeled 5' RACE. TCRdb re-analyzed the 5' RACE reads; it lists each CDR3 protein once, without DNA. This sample contains roughly 40,000 distinct CDR3 sequences. Material: naive CXCR3- CD8+ T cells from blood. Subset specified: CD45RO-CCR7+CD27+CD95- naive CD8+ T cells lacking CXCR3 (TNR3-). The receptors shown here come from a human donor in good health. Some clones in this sample may be carry-over from other donors' samples.

The chain carries TRBV4-1 and TRBJ2-7. This CDR3 has 15 residues. Germline assignment: CDR1 MGHRA and CDR2 YSYEKL. The CDR3 is CASSLLRSDSYEQYF.

The CDR3 sequence is CASSLPSSYEQYF. The genes are TRBV7-9 and TRBJ2-7. Germline V lookup: CDR1 SEHNR, CDR2 FQNEAQ (reference sequence). The CDR3 is made up of 13 amino acids.

The chain recombines TRBV20-1 with TRBJ1-5. The CDR3 has 15 amino acids. Germline V gene sequence: CDR1 DFQATT, CDR2 SNEGSKA (reference sequence). CDR3 amino acids: CSAREEGRSNQPQHF.

The genes are TRBV9 and TRBJ2-1. The germline V gene encodes CDR1 SGDLS and CDR2 YYNGEE. The CDR3 spans 14 residues. CDR3 loop: CASSPGSAYDEQFF.

This chain links TRBV7-2 with TRBJ2-7; without DNA, the TCRdb call of TRBD1 cannot be checked. Germline CDR1 is SGHTA and CDR2 is FQGNSA. The length of the CDR3 is 14 residues. The CDR3 region is CASSPGGSSYEQYF.

The chain carries TRBV7-6 and TRBJ2-2; TCRdb indicates TRBD1, and absent DNA this call remains unverified. The CDR3 contains 17 residues. Per germline, CDR1 SGHVS and CDR2 FNYEAQ. CDR3 amino acids: CASSLVDRGRYTGELFF.

V is TRBV6-2 or TRBV6-3 and J is TRBJ2-7; TCRdb outputs TRBD2, but without DNA this stays unchecked. Germline V gives CDR1 MNHEY, CDR2 SVGEGT. The CDR3 loop spans 17 amino acids. This CDR3 is CASSYSGLAGADYEQYF.

The chain uses TRBV7-2 and TRBJ2-1; TCRdb indicates TRBD2, and absent DNA this call remains unverified. Germline assignment: CDR1 SGHTA and CDR2 FQGNSA. This CDR3 contains 14 residues. The CDR3 loop reads CASSLLAGDNEQFF.

V is TRBV14 and J is TRBJ1-1; lacking DNA, the TRBD1 call made by TCRdb goes unchecked. There are 13 residues in the CDR3. The germline V gene has CDR1 SGHDN and CDR2 FVKESK. The CDR3 protein is CASSLPSGIEAFF.

J is TRBJ2-7 and V is TRBV29-1; checking the TCRdb D call of TRBD1 is not possible without DNA. This CDR3 contains 12 residues. Germline V gives CDR1 SQVTM, CDR2 ANQGSEA. CDR3 in amino acids: CSATGGIHEQYF.

The chain employs TRBV5-1 and TRBJ2-3; there is no DNA to check the TCRdb D call of TRBD2. This CDR3 spans 16 amino acids. Germline V lookup: CDR1 SGHRS, CDR2 YFSETQ. The CDR3 spells CASSFFAGEITDTQYF.

The gene calls are TRBV28 and TRBJ2-3; TCRdb indicates TRBD1, and absent DNA this call remains unverified. Germline V gene data show CDR1 as MDHEN and CDR2 as SYDVKM. The CDR3 sequence is 15 residues long. CDR3 sequence reads: CASSPDGTGTDTQYF.

CDR3 in amino acids: CASSPGSTTNEQFF. The chain carries TRBV6-2 or TRBV6-3 and TRBJ2-1; TCRdb outputs TRBD1, but without DNA this stays unchecked. The CDR3 has 14 amino acids. Germline-derived CDR1 and CDR2 are MNHEY and SVGEGT.

The chain employs TRBV2 and TRBJ2-7; TCRdb lists TRBD1, though no DNA is available to test this call. The CDR3 length is 14 residues. The V gene's germline CDR1 is SNHLY and CDR2 FYNNEI. This chain's CDR3 is CASSGTGGDYEQYF.

This rearrangement joins TRBV7-9 to TRBJ2-5; checking the TCRdb D call of TRBD2 is not possible without DNA. CDR1 and CDR2 (germline): SEHNR, FQNEAQ (reference sequence). CDR3 length equals 15 residues. The CDR3 is CASSLTSGAKETQYF.

The genes are TRBV29-1 and TRBJ2-3; TCRdb lists TRBD2, though no DNA is available to test this call. This CDR3 contains 15 residues. Germline values: CDR1 SQVTM, CDR2 ANQGSEA. CDR3 loop: CSVETSGRSTDTQYF.

This chain joins TRBV6-5 and TRBJ1-2; the TCRdb D gene call, TRBD1, has no DNA to confirm it. The germline V gene encodes CDR1 MNHEY and CDR2 SVGAGI. The CDR3 is made up of 15 amino acids. The CDR3 reads CASSYSQGARSGYTF.

The J gene is TRBJ2-1, the V gene TRBV29-1; TCRdb's D call, TRBD1, is unchecked because there is no DNA. CDR3 length: 14 amino acids. Germline V gene data show CDR1 as SQVTM and CDR2 as ANQGSEA. This CDR3 reads CSVEGGRAYNEQFF.

The J gene is TRBJ1-1, the V gene TRBV11-2; as DNA is missing, the TRBD1 call by TCRdb cannot be tested. This CDR3 spans 19 amino acids. Per the germline V gene, CDR1 is SGHAT and CDR2 is FQNNGV. The CDR3 sequence is CASSRFVRGTGGADTEAFF.

V usage is TRBV14 and J usage is TRBJ1-5. CDR1 SGHDN and CDR2 FVKESK come from the germline V gene. The length of the CDR3 is 12 residues. The CDR3 loop reads CASSRGNQPQHF.

This sequence joins TRBV28 and TRBJ2-1; TCRdb names TRBD2, which stays unverified in the absence of DNA. The CDR3 spans 17 residues. The germline gives CDR1 MDHEN, CDR2 SYDVKM. The CDR3 loop reads CASSLFQAGGSWNEQFF.

CDR3 protein: CASRPDRGLFITEAFF. The chain couples TRBV7-2 to TRBJ1-1; with no DNA, the TCRdb D assignment of TRBD1 cannot be verified. CDR3 length: 16 amino acids. Germline V gene lookup returns CDR1 SGHTA and CDR2 FQGNSA.

The rearrangement uses TRBV4-3 and TRBJ2-2; TCRdb's D call of TRBD1 is untestable without DNA. Germline loops: CDR1 LGHNA, CDR2 YSLEER. The CDR3 runs 18 residues. This CDR3 is CASSQDWSRQGAPGELFF.

This chain links TRBV7-8 with TRBJ2-5; TCRdb designates TRBD1, a call that cannot be tested without DNA. The germline V gene encodes CDR1 SGHVS and CDR2 FQNEAQ. The CDR3 has 15 amino acids. CDR3 loop: CASSAPSDSQETQYF.

This clonotype is labeled medium-sized based on frequency. The chain recombines TRBV7-6 with TRBJ2-5; absent DNA, TCRdb's TRBD2 call cannot be checked. This CDR3 comprises 16 residues. The germline V gene encodes CDR1 SGHVS and CDR2 FNYEAQ. This CDR3 is CASSLFLAGDQETQYF.

This chain joins TRBV11-2 and TRBJ1-2; TCRdb picks TRBD1, but there is no DNA to check that call. This CDR3 is 14 amino acids long. Germline lookup yields CDR1 SGHAT and CDR2 FQNNGV. The CDR3 sequence: CASSLGPANYGYTF.

V and J are TRBV4-3 and TRBJ2-7. This CDR3 has 15 residues. CDR1 and CDR2 from the germline V gene are LGHNA and YSLEER. This CDR3 is CASSQDLVQTYEQYF.

The chain uses TRBV7-9 and TRBJ2-5; without DNA, the TCRdb call of TRBD2 cannot be checked. The germline V gene has CDR1 SEHNR and CDR2 FQNEAQ (reference sequence). CDR3 size: 16 residues. This CDR3 reads CASSLDVQSRQETQYF.

V and J are TRBV18 and TRBJ1-1. The V gene's germline CDR1 is KGHSH and CDR2 LQKENI. The CDR3 is 13 amino acids. The CDR3 sequence: CASLDGMNTEAFF.

The rearrangement uses TRBV4-3 and TRBJ2-7; with no DNA, the TCRdb D assignment of TRBD1 cannot be verified. Germline CDR1 reads LGHNA; CDR2 reads YSLEER. The CDR3 has 14 amino acids. CDR3 in amino acids: CASSQAGRVGEQYF.